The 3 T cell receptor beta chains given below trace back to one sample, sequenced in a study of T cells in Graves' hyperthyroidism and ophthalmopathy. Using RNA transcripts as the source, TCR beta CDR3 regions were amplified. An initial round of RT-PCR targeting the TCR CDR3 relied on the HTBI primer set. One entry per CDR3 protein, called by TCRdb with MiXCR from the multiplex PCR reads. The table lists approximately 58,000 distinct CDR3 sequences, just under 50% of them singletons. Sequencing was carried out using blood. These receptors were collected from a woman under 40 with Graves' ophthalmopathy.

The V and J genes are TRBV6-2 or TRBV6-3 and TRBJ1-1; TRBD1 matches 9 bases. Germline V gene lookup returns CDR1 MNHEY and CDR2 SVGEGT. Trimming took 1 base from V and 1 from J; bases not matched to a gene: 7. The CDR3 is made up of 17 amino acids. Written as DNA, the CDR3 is TGTGCCAGCAGTTACTACCTAAGACAGGGGGAGAACACTGAAGCTTTCTTT. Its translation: CASSYYLRQGENTEAFF.

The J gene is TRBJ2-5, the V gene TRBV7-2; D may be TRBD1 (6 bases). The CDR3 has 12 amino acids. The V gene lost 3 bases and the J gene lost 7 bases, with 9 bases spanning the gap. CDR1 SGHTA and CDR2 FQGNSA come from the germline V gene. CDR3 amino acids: CASSFQGGTQYF. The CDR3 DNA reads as TGTGCCAGCAGCTTTCAAGGGGGGACCCAGTACTTC.

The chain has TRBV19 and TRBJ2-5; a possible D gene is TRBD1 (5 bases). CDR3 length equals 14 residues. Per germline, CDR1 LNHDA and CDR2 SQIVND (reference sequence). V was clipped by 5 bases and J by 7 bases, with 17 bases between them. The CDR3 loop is CASSGNGVRGTQYF. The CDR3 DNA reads TGTGCCAGTAGTGGGAACGGCGTAAGGGGGACCCAGTACTTC.